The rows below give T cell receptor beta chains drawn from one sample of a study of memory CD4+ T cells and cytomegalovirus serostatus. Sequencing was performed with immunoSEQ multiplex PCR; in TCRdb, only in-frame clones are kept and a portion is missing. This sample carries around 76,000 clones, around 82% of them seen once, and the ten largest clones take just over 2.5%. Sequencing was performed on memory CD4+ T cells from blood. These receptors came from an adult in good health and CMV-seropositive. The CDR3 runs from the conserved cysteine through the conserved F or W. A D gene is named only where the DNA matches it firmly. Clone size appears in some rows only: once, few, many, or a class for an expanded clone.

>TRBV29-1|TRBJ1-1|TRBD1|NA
CSVLTGGRHNEAFF
TGCAGCGTTTTGACAGGGGGGAGGCATAATGAAGCTTTCTTT
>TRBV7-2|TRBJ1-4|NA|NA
CASSLVVGKDEKLFF
TGTGCCAGCAGCTTAGTTGTGGGAAAGGATGAAAAACTGTTTTTT
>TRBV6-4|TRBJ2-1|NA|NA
CATRRDSNNEQFF
TGTGCCACCCGCCGGGACTCCAACAATGAGCAGTTCTTC
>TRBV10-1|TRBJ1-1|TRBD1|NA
CASSDRDGDTEAFF
TGCGCCAGTTCGGACAGGGACGGGGACACTGAAGCTTTCTTT
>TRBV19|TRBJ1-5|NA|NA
CASSIQNSNQPQHF
TGTGCCAGTAGTATACAGAATAGCAATCAGCCCCAGCATTTT
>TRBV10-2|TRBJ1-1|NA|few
CASSEQNINTEAFF
TGCGCCAGCAGTGAACAAAACATAAACACTGAAGCTTTCTTT
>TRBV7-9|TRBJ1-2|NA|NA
CASSPQVDGGGYTF
TGTGCCAGCAGCCCCCAAGTGGATGGCGGCGGCTACACCTTC
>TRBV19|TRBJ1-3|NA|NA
CASSIGRTGNTIYF
TGTGCCAGTAGTATCGGCCGGACTGGAAACACCATATATTTT
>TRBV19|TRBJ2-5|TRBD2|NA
CASRNAGEFGETQYF
TGTGCCAGTAGGAATGCGGGGGAATTCGGAGAGACCCAGTACTTC
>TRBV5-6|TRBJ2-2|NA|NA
CASSFGFTGELFF
TGTGCCAGCAGCTTTGGATTCACCGGGGAGCTGTTTTTT
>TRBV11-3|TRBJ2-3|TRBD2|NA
CASSLGTSGRTDTQYF
TGTGCCAGCAGCTTAGGGACTAGCGGGAGGACAGATACGCAGTATTTT
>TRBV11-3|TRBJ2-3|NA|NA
CASSPPGDTQYF
TGTGCCAGCAGCCCCCCCGGAGATACGCAGTATTTT
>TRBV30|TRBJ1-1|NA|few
CAWKPRLNTEAFF
TGTGCCTGGAAACCTCGCCTGAACACTGAAGCTTTCTTT
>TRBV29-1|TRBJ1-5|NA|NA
CSVVVSGKGNQPQHF
TGCAGCGTTGTGGTTTCAGGGAAGGGCAATCAGCCCCAGCATTTT
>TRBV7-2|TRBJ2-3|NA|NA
CASSAGTATDTQYF
TGTGCCAGCAGCGCCGGGACCGCCACAGATACGCAGTATTTT
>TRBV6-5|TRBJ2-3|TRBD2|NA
CASSYSRTSGETQYF
TGTGCCAGCAGTTACTCGAGAACTAGCGGGGAAACGCAGTATTTT
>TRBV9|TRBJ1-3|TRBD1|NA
CASSWGQAGGNTIYF
TGTGCCAGCAGCTGGGGACAGGCGGGCGGAAACACCATATATTTT
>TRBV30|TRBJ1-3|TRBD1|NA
CAWSGDRVGNTIYF
TGTGCCTGGAGTGGAGACAGGGTGGGGAACACCATATATTTT
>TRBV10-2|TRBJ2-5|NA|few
CASSESTRRSETQYF
TGCGCCAGCAGTGAGTCGACTCGTCGCAGCGAGACCCAGTACTTC
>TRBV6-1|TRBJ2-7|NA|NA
CASSEERGYEQYF
TGTGCCAGCAGTGAAGAGAGAGGCTACGAGCAGTACTTC
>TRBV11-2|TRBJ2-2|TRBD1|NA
CASSQQGASGGELFF
TGTGCCAGCAGCCAACAGGGGGCGAGCGGCGGGGAGCTGTTTTTT
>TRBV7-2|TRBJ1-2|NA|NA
CASSSQPTGNHGYTF
TGTGCCAGCAGCTCGCAACCGACGGGGAACCATGGCTACACCTTC
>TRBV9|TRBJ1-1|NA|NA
CASSAQRNTEAFF
TGTGCCAGCAGCGCGCAAAGGAACACTGAAGCTTTCTTT
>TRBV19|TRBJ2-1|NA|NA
CASSIGLFEQFF
TGTGCCAGTAGTATCGGTCTATTCGAGCAGTTCTTC
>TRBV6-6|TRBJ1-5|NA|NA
CASTPRDQPQHF
TGTGCCAGCACCCCAAGGGATCAGCCCCAGCATTTT
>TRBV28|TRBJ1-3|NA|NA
CASSPGGSGNTIYF
TGTGCCAGCAGCCCTGGGGGCTCTGGAAACACCATATATTTT
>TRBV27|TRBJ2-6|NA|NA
CASSRTTSSGANVLTF
TGTGCCAGCAGTCGAACGACGTCCTCTGGGGCCAACGTCCTGACTTTC